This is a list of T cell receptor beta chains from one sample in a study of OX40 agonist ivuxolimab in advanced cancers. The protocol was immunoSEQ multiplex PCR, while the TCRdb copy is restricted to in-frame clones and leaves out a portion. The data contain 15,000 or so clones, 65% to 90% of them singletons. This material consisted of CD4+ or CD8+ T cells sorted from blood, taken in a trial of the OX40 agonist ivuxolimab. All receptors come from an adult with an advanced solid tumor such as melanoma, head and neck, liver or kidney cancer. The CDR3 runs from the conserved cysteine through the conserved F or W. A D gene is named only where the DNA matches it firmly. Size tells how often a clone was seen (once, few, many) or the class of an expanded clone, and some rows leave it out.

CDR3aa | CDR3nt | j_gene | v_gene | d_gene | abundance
CASSPFGPEAFF | TGTGCCAGCAGTCCCTTTGGTCCTGAAGCTTTCTTT | TRBJ1-1 | TRBV28 | - | large
CASSIDWADDEQYF | TGTGCCAGTAGTATAGATTGGGCGGACGACGAGCAGTACTTC | TRBJ2-7 | TRBV19 | - | -
CASIETGDSNQPQHF | TGTGCCAGCATAGAAACAGGAGATAGCAATCAGCCCCAGCATTTT | TRBJ1-5 | TRBV28 | - | -
CASAEIQETQYF | TGTGCCAGCGCGGAAATCCAAGAGACCCAGTACTTC | TRBJ2-5 | TRBV7-9 | - | once
CASSLGTSGRRSDTQYF | TGTGCCAGCAGCCTCGGGACTAGCGGGAGAAGGTCAGATACGCAGTATTTT | TRBJ2-3 | TRBV7-9 | TRBD2 | -
CASSQDRGRQFF | TGCGCCAGCAGCCAAGATAGGGGGCGGCAGTTCTTC | TRBJ2-1 | TRBV4-3 | TRBD1 | -
CASSLAGPGHDTDTQYF | TGCGCCAGCAGCTTGGCAGGTCCGGGACACGACACAGATACGCAGTATTTT | TRBJ2-3 | TRBV5-1 | - | -
CASWSGGTGMNEQYF | TGCGCCAGCTGGTCAGGTGGCACCGGTATGAACGAGCAGTACTTC | TRBJ2-7 | TRBV5-1 | - | medium-sized
CATSSGGEDTEAFF | TGTGCCACCAGTTCCGGGGGGGAAGACACTGAAGCTTTCTTT | TRBJ1-1 | TRBV27 | - | -
CASSETGAGANVLTF | TGTGCCAGCAGCGAGACAGGCGCCGGGGCCAACGTCCTGACTTTC | TRBJ2-6 | TRBV7-3 | - | -
CASSLTGETDTQYF | TGCGCCAGCAGCCTCACAGGGGAGACAGATACGCAGTATTTT | TRBJ2-3 | TRBV4-1 | TRBD1 | -
CASSLEQGAKGYEQYF | TGTGCCAGCAGCCTTGAACAGGGGGCAAAGGGGTACGAGCAGTACTTC | TRBJ2-7 | TRBV2 | TRBD1 | -
CASSSRADNEQFF | TGCGCCAGCAGCAGCCGGGCCGACAATGAGCAGTTCTTC | TRBJ2-1 | TRBV4-1 | - | once
CASSISRTSGKSNEQFF | TGTGCCAGTAGTATCTCCCGAACTAGCGGAAAAAGCAATGAGCAGTTCTTC | TRBJ2-1 | TRBV19 | TRBD2 | -
CASTPGGRGLETEAFF | TGTGCCAGCACCCCGGGTGGCAGGGGGCTGGAGACTGAAGCTTTCTTT | TRBJ1-1 | TRBV6-6 | TRBD1 | -
CASSVVGSAYNEQFF | TGTGCCAGCAGCGTAGTCGGGAGCGCCTACAATGAGCAGTTCTTC | TRBJ2-1 | TRBV9 | - | few
CASSQDDPTSGPLYEQYF | TGCGCCAGCAGCCAAGATGACCCGACTAGCGGCCCGTTGTACGAGCAGTACTTC | TRBJ2-7 | TRBV4-1 | TRBD2 | -
CASSEMEGTEAFF | TGTGCCAGCAGTGAAATGGAGGGCACTGAAGCTTTCTTT | TRBJ1-1 | TRBV2 | - | -
CASNLHVNTEAFF | TGTGCCAGCAACCTACACGTGAACACTGAAGCTTTCTTT | TRBJ1-1 | TRBV5-8 | - | -
CASSFTRGYEQYF | TGTGCCAGCAGTTTTACACGGGGCTACGAGCAGTACTTC | TRBJ2-7 | TRBV27 | - | -
CASSSWTSGTYEQYF | TGTGCCAGCAGCTCCTGGACTAGCGGGACTTACGAGCAGTACTTC | TRBJ2-7 | TRBV13 | TRBD2 | -
CASTPNGAGAQHF | TGTGCCAGCACTCCCAATGGAGCCGGGGCCCAGCATTTT | TRBJ1-5 | TRBV16 | - | -
CASSLWEGIYGYTF | TGTGCCAGCAGCTTGTGGGAAGGGATCTATGGCTACACCTTC | TRBJ1-2 | TRBV5-6 | - | -
CASSQERTAGELFF | TGTGCCAGCAGCCAAGAACGGACAGCCGGGGAGCTGTTTTTT | TRBJ2-2 | TRBV4-2 | - | -
CASSSHGLLSYEQYF | TGTGCCAGCAGTTCACACGGGTTACTCTCCTACGAGCAGTACTTC | TRBJ2-7 | TRBV28 | - | few
CASLDTGLAKNIQYF | TGTGCCAGTCTAGACACGGGTCTAGCCAAAAACATTCAGTACTTC | TRBJ2-4 | TRBV19 | - | -
CASMAGGFLRTNEKLFF | TGCGCCAGCATGGCAGGGGGATTTTTACGGACTAATGAAAAACTGTTTTTT | TRBJ1-4 | TRBV5-1 | TRBD1 | few
CASSDSASGSTDTQYF | TGTGCCAGCAGTGACTCGGCTAGCGGGAGCACAGATACGCAGTATTTT | TRBJ2-3 | TRBV6-4 | TRBD2 | -
CASSLGTGTVEAFF | TGCGCCAGCAGCCTTGGGACAGGGACAGTCGAAGCTTTCTTT | TRBJ1-1 | TRBV4-1 | TRBD1 | -
CSYRRANEQFF | TGCAGCTACAGGCGGGCGAATGAGCAGTTCTTC | TRBJ2-1 | TRBV29-1 | - | -
CASSQGETGELFF | TGCGCCAGCAGCCAAGGGGAAACCGGGGAGCTGTTTTTT | TRBJ2-2 | TRBV4-3 | - | -
CASSMAWGVYANVLTF | TGTGCCAGTAGTATGGCCTGGGGAGTATACGCCAACGTCCTGACTTTC | TRBJ2-6 | TRBV19 | - | -
CASSPGGLVEQYF | TGTGCCAGCTCACCAGGGGGGTTGGTCGAGCAGTACTTC | TRBJ2-7 | TRBV18 | - | once
CASSDGQGNTEAFF | TGTGCCAGCAGTGACGGGCAGGGCAACACTGAAGCTTTCTTT | TRBJ1-1 | TRBV6-1 | - | -
CASSLEGGHNEQFF | TGTGCCAGCAGCTTAGAGGGTGGGCACAATGAGCAGTTCTTC | TRBJ2-1 | TRBV11-3 | - | -
CASSPEPPTGSYVFGNQPQHF | TGTGCCAGCTCCCCCGAACCACCCACAGGGTCCTACGTGTTCGGCAATCAGCCCCAGCATTTT | TRBJ1-5 | TRBV18 | - | -
CASSLGAGRASEQYF | TGTGCCAGCAGCTTGGGTGCCGGGAGGGCTTCCGAGCAGTACTTC | TRBJ2-7 | TRBV5-6 | TRBD2 | -
CASTSGDNTEAFF | TGCGCCAGCACCTCAGGGGATAACACTGAAGCTTTCTTT | TRBJ1-1 | TRBV4-1 | - | medium-sized
CASRRLGTEAFF | TGTGCCAGCAGAAGGTTAGGCACTGAAGCTTTCTTT | TRBJ1-1 | TRBV28 | - | few
CASSPGGGLGNYGYTF | TGTGCCAGCAGCCCTGGGGGGGGGCTGGGTAACTATGGCTACACCTTC | TRBJ1-2 | TRBV27 | - | -
CASSLTSSYNEQFF | TGTGCCAGCAGTCTTACTAGCAGCTACAATGAGCAGTTCTTC | TRBJ2-1 | TRBV7-9 | - | -
CASSSRTGLSGTEAFF | TGTGCCAGCAGCTCCCGGACAGGTCTCTCAGGCACTGAAGCTTTCTTT | TRBJ1-1 | TRBV9 | TRBD1 | -
CSGRAGGPEQYF | TGCAGCGGTCGAGCGGGAGGACCTGAGCAGTACTTC | TRBJ2-7 | TRBV29-1 | TRBD2 | -
CASSLSPGVQETQYF | TGTGCCAGCAGCTTGTCGCCGGGCGTCCAAGAGACCCAGTACTTC | TRBJ2-5 | TRBV5-4 | - | -
CASSGRTGLRDYGYTF | TGCGCCAGCAGCGGCCGGACAGGGCTCAGGGACTATGGCTACACCTTC | TRBJ1-2 | TRBV4-3 | TRBD1 | -
CASSQDWPGGSYEQYF | TGCGCCAGCAGCCAAGATTGGCCGGGGGGCTCCTACGAGCAGTACTTC | TRBJ2-7 | TRBV4-3 | TRBD2 | -
CASMGLNYGYTF | TGTGCCAGCATGGGCCTCAACTATGGCTACACCTTC | TRBJ1-2 | TRBV2 | - | few
CASSRETVGFGQGYNEQFF | TGTGCCAGCAGCAGAGAGACGGTGGGTTTCGGACAGGGCTACAATGAGCAGTTCTTC | TRBJ2-1 | TRBV11-3 | TRBD1 | once
CASSWGEGSEQYF | TGTGCCAGCAGCTGGGGGGAAGGAAGCGAGCAGTACTTC | TRBJ2-7 | TRBV7-6 | - | -
CASRTGDAGELFF | TGTGCCAGCCGGACAGGGGACGCCGGGGAGCTGTTTTTT | TRBJ2-2 | TRBV27 | TRBD1 | once
CASSHRTVNEAFF | TGTGCCAGTAGTCACCGGACAGTAAATGAAGCTTTCTTT | TRBJ1-1 | TRBV19 | - | -
CAWSVGAGDYEQYF | TGTGCCTGGAGTGTCGGTGCGGGAGACTACGAGCAGTACTTC | TRBJ2-7 | TRBV30 | TRBD2 | -
CASSFVQTYNEQFF | TGTGCCAGCAGTTTTGTCCAGACTTACAATGAGCAGTTCTTC | TRBJ2-1 | TRBV27 | - | -
CASRLAGVSGTQYF | TGTGCCAGCAGACTAGCGGGAGTCAGTGGGACCCAGTACTTC | TRBJ2-5 | TRBV7-9 | TRBD2 | -
CATSREPSLGNGYTF | TGTGCCACCAGCAGAGAGCCTTCGTTAGGGAATGGCTACACCTTC | TRBJ1-2 | TRBV15 | - | few
CASSQEQGIHQPQHF | TGCGCCAGCAGCCAAGAGCAGGGTATCCATCAGCCCCAGCATTTT | TRBJ1-5 | TRBV4-3 | - | -
CASSRGTGELFF | TGTGCCAGCTCTCGCGGGACCGGGGAGCTGTTTTTT | TRBJ2-2 | TRBV28 | - | -
CASSLGLTGPDGYTF | TGTGCCAGCAGTTTAGGGCTGACAGGGCCGGATGGCTACACCTTC | TRBJ1-2 | TRBV28 | TRBD1 | -
CASTPDTGWQPQHF | TGTGCCAGCACCCCTGACACGGGTTGGCAGCCCCAGCATTTT | TRBJ1-5 | TRBV6-4 | - | -